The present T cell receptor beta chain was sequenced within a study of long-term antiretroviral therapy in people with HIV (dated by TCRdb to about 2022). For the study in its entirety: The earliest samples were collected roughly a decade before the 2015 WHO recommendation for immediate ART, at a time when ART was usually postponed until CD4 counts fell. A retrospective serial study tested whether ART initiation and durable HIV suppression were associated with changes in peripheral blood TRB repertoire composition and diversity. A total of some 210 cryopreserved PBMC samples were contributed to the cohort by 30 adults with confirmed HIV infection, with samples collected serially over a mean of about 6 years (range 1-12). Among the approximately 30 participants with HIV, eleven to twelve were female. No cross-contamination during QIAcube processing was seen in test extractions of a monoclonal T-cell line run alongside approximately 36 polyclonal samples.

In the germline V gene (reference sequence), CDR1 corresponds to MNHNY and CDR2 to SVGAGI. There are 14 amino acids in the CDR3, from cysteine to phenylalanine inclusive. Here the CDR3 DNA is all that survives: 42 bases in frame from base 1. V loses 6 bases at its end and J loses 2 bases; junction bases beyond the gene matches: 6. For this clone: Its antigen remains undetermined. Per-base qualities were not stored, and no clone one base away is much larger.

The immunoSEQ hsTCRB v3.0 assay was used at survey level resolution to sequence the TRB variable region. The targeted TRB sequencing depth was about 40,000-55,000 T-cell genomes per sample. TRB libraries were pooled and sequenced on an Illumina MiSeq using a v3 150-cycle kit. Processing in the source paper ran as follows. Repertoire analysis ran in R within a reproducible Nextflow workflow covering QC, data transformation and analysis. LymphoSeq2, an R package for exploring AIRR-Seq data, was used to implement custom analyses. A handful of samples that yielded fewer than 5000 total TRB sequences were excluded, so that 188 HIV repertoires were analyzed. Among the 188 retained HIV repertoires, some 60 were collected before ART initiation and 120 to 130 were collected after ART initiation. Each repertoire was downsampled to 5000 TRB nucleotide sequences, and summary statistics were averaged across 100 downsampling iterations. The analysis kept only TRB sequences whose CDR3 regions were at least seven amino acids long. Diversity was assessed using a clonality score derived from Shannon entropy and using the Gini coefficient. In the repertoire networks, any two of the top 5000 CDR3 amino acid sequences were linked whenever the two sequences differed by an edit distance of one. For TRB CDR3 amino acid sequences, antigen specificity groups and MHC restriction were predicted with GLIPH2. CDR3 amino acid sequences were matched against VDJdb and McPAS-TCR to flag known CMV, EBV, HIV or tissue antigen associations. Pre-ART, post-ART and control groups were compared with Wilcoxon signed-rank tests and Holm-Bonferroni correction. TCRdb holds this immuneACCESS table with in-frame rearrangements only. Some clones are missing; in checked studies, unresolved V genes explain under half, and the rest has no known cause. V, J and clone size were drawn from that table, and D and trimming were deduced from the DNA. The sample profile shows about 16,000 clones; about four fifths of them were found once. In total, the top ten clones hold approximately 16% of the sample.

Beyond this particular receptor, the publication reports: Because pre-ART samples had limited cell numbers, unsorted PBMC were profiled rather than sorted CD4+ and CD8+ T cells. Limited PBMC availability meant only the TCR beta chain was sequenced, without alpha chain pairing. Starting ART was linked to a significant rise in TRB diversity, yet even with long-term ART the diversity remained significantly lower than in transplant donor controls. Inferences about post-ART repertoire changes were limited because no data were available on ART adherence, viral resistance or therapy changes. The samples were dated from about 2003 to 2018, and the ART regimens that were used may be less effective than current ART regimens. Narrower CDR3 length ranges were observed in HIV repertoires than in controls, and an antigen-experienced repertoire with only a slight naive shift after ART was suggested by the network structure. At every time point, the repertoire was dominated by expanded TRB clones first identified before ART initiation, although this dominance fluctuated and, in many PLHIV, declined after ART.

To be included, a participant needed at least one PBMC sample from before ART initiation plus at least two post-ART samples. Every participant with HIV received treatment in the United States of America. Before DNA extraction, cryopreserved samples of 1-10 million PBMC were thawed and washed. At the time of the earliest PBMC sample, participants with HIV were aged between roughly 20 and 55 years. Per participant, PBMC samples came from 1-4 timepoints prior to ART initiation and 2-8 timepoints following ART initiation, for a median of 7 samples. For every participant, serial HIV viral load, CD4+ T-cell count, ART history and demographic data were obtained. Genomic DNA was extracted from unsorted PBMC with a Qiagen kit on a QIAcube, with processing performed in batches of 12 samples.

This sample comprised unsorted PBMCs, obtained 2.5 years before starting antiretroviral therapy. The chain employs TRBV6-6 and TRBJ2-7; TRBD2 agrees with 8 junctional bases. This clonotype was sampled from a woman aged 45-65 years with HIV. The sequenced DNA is TGTGCCAGCAGCTGGCGGGGGGACCCCTACGAGCAGTACTTC. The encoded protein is CASSWRGDPYEQYF.